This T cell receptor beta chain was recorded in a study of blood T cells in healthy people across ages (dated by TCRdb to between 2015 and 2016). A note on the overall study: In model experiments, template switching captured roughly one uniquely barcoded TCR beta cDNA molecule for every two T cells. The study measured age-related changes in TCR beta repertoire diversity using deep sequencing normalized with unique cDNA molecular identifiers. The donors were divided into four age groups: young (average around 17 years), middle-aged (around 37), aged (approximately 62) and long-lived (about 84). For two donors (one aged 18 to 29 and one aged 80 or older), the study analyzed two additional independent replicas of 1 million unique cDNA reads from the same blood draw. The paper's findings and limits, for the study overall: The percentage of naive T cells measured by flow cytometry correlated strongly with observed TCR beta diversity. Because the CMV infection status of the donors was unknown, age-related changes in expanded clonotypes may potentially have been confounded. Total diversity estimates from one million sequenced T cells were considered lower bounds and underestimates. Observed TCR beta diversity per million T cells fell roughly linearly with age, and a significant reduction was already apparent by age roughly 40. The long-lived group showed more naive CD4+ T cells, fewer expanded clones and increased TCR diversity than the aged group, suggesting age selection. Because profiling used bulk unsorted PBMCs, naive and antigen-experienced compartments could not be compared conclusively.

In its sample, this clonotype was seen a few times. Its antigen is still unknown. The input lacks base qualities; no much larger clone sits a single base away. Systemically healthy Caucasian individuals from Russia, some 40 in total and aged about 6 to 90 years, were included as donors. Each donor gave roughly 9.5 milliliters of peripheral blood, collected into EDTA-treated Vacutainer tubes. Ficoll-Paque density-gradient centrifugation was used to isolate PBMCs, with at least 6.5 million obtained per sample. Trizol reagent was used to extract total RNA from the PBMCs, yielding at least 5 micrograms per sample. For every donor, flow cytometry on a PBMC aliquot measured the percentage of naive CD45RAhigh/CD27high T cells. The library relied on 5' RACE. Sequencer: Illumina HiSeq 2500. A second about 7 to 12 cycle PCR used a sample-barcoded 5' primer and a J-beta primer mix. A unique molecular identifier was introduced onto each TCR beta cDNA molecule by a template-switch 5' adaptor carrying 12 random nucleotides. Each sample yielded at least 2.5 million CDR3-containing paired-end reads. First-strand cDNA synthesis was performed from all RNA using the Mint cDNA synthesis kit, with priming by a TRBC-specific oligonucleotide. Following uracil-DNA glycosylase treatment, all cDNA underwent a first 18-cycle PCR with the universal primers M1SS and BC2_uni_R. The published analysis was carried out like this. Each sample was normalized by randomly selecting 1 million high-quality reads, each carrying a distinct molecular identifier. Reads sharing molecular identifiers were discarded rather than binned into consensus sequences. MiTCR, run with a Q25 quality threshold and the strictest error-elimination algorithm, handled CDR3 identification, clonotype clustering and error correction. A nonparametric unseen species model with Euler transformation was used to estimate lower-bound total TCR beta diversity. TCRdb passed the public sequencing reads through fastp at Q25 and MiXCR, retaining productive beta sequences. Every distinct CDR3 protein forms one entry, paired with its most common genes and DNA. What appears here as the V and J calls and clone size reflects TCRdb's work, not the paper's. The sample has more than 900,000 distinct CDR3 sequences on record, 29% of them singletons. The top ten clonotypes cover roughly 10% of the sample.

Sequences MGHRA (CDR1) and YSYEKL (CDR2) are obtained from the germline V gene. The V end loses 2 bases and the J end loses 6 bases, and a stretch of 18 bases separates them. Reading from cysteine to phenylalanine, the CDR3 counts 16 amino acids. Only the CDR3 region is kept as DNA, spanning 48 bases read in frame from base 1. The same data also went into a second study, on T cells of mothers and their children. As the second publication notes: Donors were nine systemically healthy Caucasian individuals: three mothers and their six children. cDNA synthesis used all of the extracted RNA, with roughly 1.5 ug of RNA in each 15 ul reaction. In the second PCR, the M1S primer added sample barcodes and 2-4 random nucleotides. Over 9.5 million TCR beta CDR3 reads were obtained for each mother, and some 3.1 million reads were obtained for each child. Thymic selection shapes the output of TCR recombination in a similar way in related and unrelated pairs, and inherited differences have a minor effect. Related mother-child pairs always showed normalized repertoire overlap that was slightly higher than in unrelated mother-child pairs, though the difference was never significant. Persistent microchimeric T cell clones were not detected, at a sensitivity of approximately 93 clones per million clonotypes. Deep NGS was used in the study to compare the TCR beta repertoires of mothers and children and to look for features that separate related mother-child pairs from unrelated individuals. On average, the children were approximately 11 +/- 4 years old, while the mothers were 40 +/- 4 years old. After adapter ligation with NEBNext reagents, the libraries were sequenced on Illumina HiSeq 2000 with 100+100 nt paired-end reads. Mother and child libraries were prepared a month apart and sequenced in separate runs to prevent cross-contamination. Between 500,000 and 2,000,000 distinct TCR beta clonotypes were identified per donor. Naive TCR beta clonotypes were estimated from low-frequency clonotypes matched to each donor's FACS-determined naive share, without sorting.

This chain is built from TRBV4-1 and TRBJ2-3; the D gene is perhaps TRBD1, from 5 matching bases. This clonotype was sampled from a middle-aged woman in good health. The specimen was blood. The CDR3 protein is CASSQQSVGRVDTQYF. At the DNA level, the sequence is TGCGCCAGCAGCCAACAATCCGTTGGCAGGGTGGATACGCAGTATTTT.